Listed below are T cell receptor beta chains from one sample, sequenced in a study of blood T cell repertoires in COVID-19. Assay: immunoSEQ multiplex PCR; the TCRdb copy retains only in-frame clones and omits some. The table shows approximately 670,000 clones, with about nine tenths occurring only once. The sequenced sample was peripheral blood. The source is a woman between 18 and 29 years old with acute or convalescent COVID-19. The CDR3 runs from the conserved cysteine through the conserved F or W.

TRBV6-2/TRBV6-3	TRBJ2-7	19	CASSYSRVPVKRGSYEQYF
TRBV29-1	TRBJ1-1	12	CSVQGMVTEAFF
TRBV7-2	TRBJ1-1	14	CASSLDSQNTEAFF
TRBV29-1	TRBJ1-2	13	CSGGSQESNGYTF
TRBV9	TRBJ2-5	18	CASSVGDEAGAQKETQYF
TRBV30	TRBJ1-4	15	CAWGGRQGFNEKLFF
TRBV11-2	TRBJ2-3	15	CASSLQRGAGDTQYF
TRBV3-1/TRBV3-2	TRBJ2-4	16	CASSHAGGSAKNIQYF
TRBV12-5	TRBJ1-5	15	CASGVQTGGNQPQHF
TRBV5-5	TRBJ2-7	15	CASSPWGQGIYEQYF
TRBV6-5	TRBJ2-7	15	CASSPAGTGNYEQYF
TRBV7-9	TRBJ1-1	12	CASSFPRSGCFF
TRBV9	TRBJ2-7	18	CASSVGASGGTWSYEQYF
TRBV5-6	TRBJ2-7	16	CASSPGTGGLRNEQYF
TRBV19	TRBJ2-1	15	CASSMGPRPNNEQFF
TRBV3-1/TRBV3-2	TRBJ1-5	14	CASSQEGGNQPQHF
TRBV5-5	TRBJ2-7	18	CASSLLTSPGQGFYEQYF
TRBV9	TRBJ1-5	14	CASSVGQGAQPQHF
TRBV19	TRBJ2-1	19	CASSMVVRRGGAPYNEQFF
TRBV21-1	TRBJ1-2	17	CASSKSRQVPGGYGYTF
TRBV28	TRBJ1-5	15	CASSVPGQGYQPQHF
TRBV30	TRBJ2-3	15	CAWSSWDRSTDTQYF
TRBV5-1	TRBJ2-5	15	CASSLRPGRQETQYF
TRBV5-1	TRBJ1-5	15	CASSFSGVSNQPQHF
TRBV5-1	TRBJ2-3	14	CATSVGGAADTQYF
TRBV10-1	TRBJ1-1	14	CASSELFEAPEAFF
TRBV5-1	TRBJ1-6	18	CASSLAGQGRSYNSPLHF
TRBV27	TRBJ2-5	14	CASSLSGVWETQYF
TRBV5-1	TRBJ1-1	14	CASRDRVMNTEAFF
TRBV5-1	TRBJ2-5	16	CASSTGQTRPQETQYF
TRBV29-1	TRBJ1-3	14	CSVVGQGERNTIYF
TRBV3-1/TRBV3-2	TRBJ2-3	16	CASSHTSGGAADTQYF
TRBV30	TRBJ1-5	15	CAWSVGQGAYQPQHF
TRBV28	TRBJ1-2	15	CASSAPVQGANGYTF
TRBV27	TRBJ2-5	17	CASRGISNAGGRETQYF
TRBV30	TRBJ1-3	12	CAWNRPGNTIYF